This T cell receptor (beta chain) was retrieved from a study of blood T cell repertoires in COVID-19. Trimming removed 4 bases from V and 1 base from J; junction bases left unmatched: 3. The CDR3 is 16 amino acids. Per the germline V gene, CDR1 is SGDLS and CDR2 is YYNGEE. The assay was immunoSEQ multiplex PCR, and TCRdb's table has in-frame clones only and misses some. In the table there are roughly 200,000 clones, roughly 87% of which are singletons. Those enrolled, adults aged roughly 18 to 89 years, came from under 25 US areas. The J gene is TRBJ2-1, the V gene TRBV9; 12 bases align to TRBD2. The clonotype comes from a man younger than 30 with acute COVID-19. Sequencing input: PBMCs or T cells enriched from blood (not recorded which). CDR3 region: CASSTLAGGSYNEQFF. For the CDR3, the DNA is TGTGCCAGCAGCACCCTAGCGGGAGGGTCCTACAATGAGCAGTTCTTC. The full variable domain, its missing parts supplied by reference TRBV9 and TRBJ2-1, is DSGVTQTPKHLITATGQRVTLRCSPRSGDLSVYWYQQSLDQGLQFLIQYYNGEERAKGNILERFSAQQFPDLHSELNLSSLELGDSALYFCASSTLAGGSYNEQFFGPGTRLTVL.